The clone carrying this TCR beta chain was picked up a small number of times. As yet, its antigen is unknown. Other DNA sequences in this specimen translate into the identical CDR3. These data belong to a study of cytomegalovirus exposure and HLA in healthy donors. Findings and caveats of the study: TCR beta V- and J-gene trimming was later associated with a missense DCLRE1C variant.

Vbeta (60) and Jbeta (13) primers were used in the PCR. Assay: immunoSEQ multiplex PCR; the TCRdb copy retains only in-frame clones and omits some. The sample carries approximately 100,000 clones, about three quarters recorded once. Donors likely had unrecorded immune exposures despite being nominally healthy when sampled. The sequenced material came from PBMCs. This receptor was taken from a woman aged 40 to 50 in good health and CMV-seropositive.

The CDR3 protein is CASSDRNTGELFF. CDR3 in DNA: TGTGCCAGCTCGGACAGGAACACCGGGGAGCTGTTTTTT. The V call is TRBV6-1, the J call TRBJ2-2; TRBD1 might be the D (6 bases). V was pared by 8 bases and J by 1 base, with 8 bases between. The CDR3 runs 13 residues. Germline CDR1 MNHNS, CDR2 SASEGT.